This T cell receptor beta chain emerged from a study of type 1 regulatory T cells. At the level of the study: T-allo10 is a Tr1-enriched, alloantigen-specific CD4 T cell product made in vitro.

Unmatched junction bases numbered 5, after V lost 4 bases and J lost 3 bases. Germline V gives CDR1 SGHNT, CDR2 YYREEE (reference sequence). The CDR3 extends over 15 amino acids. TCRdb independently ran MiXCR on the reads; one entry per CDR3 protein. Of roughly 40,000 distinct CDR3 sequences detected, 12% appear once; the ten largest clones hold just over 8%. With regard to this clonotype: Its antigen is unknown.

Study-level results: Tr1 cells had a more restricted TCR repertoire than non-Tr1 cells.

Sequenced input: cultured non-Tr1 T cells, either the whole culture or a sorted T cell fraction (not recorded which). This chain uses TRBV5-4 with TRBJ1-4, with 8 bases that match TRBD1. The sequence was obtained from a human donor in good health. The CDR3 DNA follows: TGTGCCAGCAGCCTACAACAGGGGGCTAATGAAAAACTGTTTTTT. Protein sequence: CASSLQQGANEKLFF.